This T cell receptor (beta chain) was sequenced during a study of blood T cell repertoires in COVID-19. Study context: COVID-19 samples from acute and convalescent phases originated in the United States, Italy and Spain. The cDNA or gDNA used as material had been derived from T cells, B-cell-depleted T cells, or PBMCs.

In the authors' workflow: Estimation of nucleated cell counts was performed using reference gene primer amplification. Method: immunoSEQ multiplex PCR; TCRdb's copy keeps in-frame clones and lacks some. For V, J and clone size, that table is used; D and trimming come from the DNA. The sample includes over 120,000 clones, about 90% of them seen just once. Germline values: CDR1 LGHNA, CDR2 YNFKEQ. The CDR3 contains 14 residues. J lost 4 bases, V lost 5 bases, and 5 bases had no gene match. The V and J genes are TRBV4-2 and TRBJ2-3; 8 bases line up with TRBD2. The specimen sequenced was peripheral blood. The receptor comes from a woman aged 45-59 years with acute or convalescent COVID-19. This chain's CDR3 is CASSFTGGPDTQYF. CDR3 in DNA: TGTGCCAGCAGCTTCACGGGGGGGCCAGATACGCAGTATTTT.